The T cell receptor beta chain under discussion was sequenced for a study of T cells in Graves' hyperthyroidism and ophthalmopathy. The CDR3 runs to 13 residues. Germline-derived CDR1 and CDR2 are SEHNR and FQNEAQ (reference sequence). The V end was cut by 6 bases, the J end by 1 base, with 9 bases between. This clonotype was recorded at least ten times. The antigen is not known. Diagnosis rested on symptoms, serum thyroxine and TRAb, thyroid ultrasound, and orbital computed tomography. Study findings and constraints: Through a model of 13 V-J features, ophthalmopathy was separated from stable hyperthyroidism.

Amplification targeted TCR beta CDR3 regions from RNA transcripts. During a first-round RT-PCR of the TCR CDR3, the HTBI primer set was used. One entry per CDR3 protein results from TCRdb running MiXCR on the multiplex PCR reads. The repertoire includes about 520,000 distinct CDR3 sequences, about 24% of them detected once, and around 11% sits in the top ten. The sequencing input was blood. The receptor was isolated from a young woman with Graves' ophthalmopathy. This rearrangement joins TRBV7-9 to TRBJ1-1; no firm D call. The CDR3, as DNA: TGTGCCAGCAGGGGTAGTGCGAACACTGAAGCTTTCTTT. Protein product: CASRGSANTEAFF.